Each of the 30 T cell receptor beta chains below was sequenced from the same sample in a study of tissue T cells after allogeneic stem cell transplantation. Method: immunoSEQ multiplex PCR; TCRdb's copy keeps in-frame clones and lacks some. The sample gives 5,000 to 7,000 clones, less than 80% of which show up once; around 5% is in the top ten. This material consisted of blood, taken before transplantation. The receptors here all came from a man between 35 and 75 years old who later had graft-versus-host disease after an allogeneic stem cell transplant.

This clone was detected only once. The chain couples TRBV12-3 or TRBV12-4 to TRBJ2-7, with a weak D call TRBD1 (6 bases). Trimming took off 1 base at V and 7 bases at J, with 11 bases between the two ends. CDR3 length: 13 amino acids. The CDR3 region is CASSLVGAEEQYF. CDR3 nucleotides: TGTGCCAGCAGTTTAGTGGGGGCAGAGGAGCAGTACTTC.

V gene TRBV30 combines with J gene TRBJ2-4; 7 nucleotides agree with TRBD1. CDR1 and CDR2 (germline): GTSNPN, SVGIG (reference sequence). The V gene end was trimmed by 1 base and the J gene end by 0 bases; junction bases not matched to a gene: 9. This CDR3 region has 17 residues. DNA for the CDR3: TGTGCCTGGAGTGCCAAAGGACACAGGGGAGCCAAAAACATTCAGTACTTC. Its protein product is CAWSAKGHRGAKNIQYF. The variable domain in full, with the rest retrieved from reference TRBV30 and TRBJ2-4, is SQTIHQWPATLVQPVGSPLSLECTVEGTSNPNLYWYRQAAGRGLQLLFYSVGIGQISSEVPQNLSASRPQDRQFILSSKKLLLSDSGFYLCAWSAKGHRGAKNIQYFGAGTRLSVL.

In its sample, this clone was seen a few times. CDR3 DNA: TGTGCCAGCAGCTTCTTAGGATCGGGCAGGGGAAACACCGGGGAGCTGTTTTTT. It specifies CASSFLGSGRGNTGELFF. This chain connects TRBV7-9 to TRBJ2-2; maybe TRBD1 (6 bases). The CDR3 contains 18 residues. V was trimmed by 3 bases and J by 2 bases, leaving 19 bases between them. Germline CDR1 is SEHNR and CDR2 is FQNEAQ (reference sequence).

V gene TRBV27 combines with J gene TRBJ2-3; TRBD2 aligns across 7 bases. V trimming: 3 bases; J trimming: 3 bases; junction bases outside the gene matches: 6. The V gene's germline CDR1 is MNHEY and CDR2 SMNVEV (reference sequence). The CDR3 spans 15 residues. In DNA, the CDR3 is TGTGCCAGCAGTTTGCGGGGAGGGTGGACAGATACGCAGTATTTT. This codes for CASSLRGGWTDTQYF.

The gene calls are TRBV6-5 and TRBJ2-2; 8 bases are shared with TRBD1. The CDR3 runs to 16 residues. Germline V gene lookup returns CDR1 MNHEY and CDR2 SVGAGI. The junction had 0 bases not matched to a gene; V was cut back by 0 bases and J by 0 bases. CDR3 protein: CASSYSTGANTGELFF. CDR3 sequence (DNA): TGTGCCAGCAGTTACTCGACAGGGGCGAACACCGGGGAGCTGTTTTTT.

This chain uses TRBV2 with TRBJ1-5; D may be TRBD1 (5 bases). The CDR3 is made up of 13 amino acids. The V end was cut by 6 bases, the J end by 5 bases, with 11 bases between. CDR1 SNHLY and CDR2 FYNNEI come from the germline V gene. The CDR3 sequence is CASRDDSHQPQHF. DNA of the CDR3: TGTGCCAGCAGGGATGACAGCCATCAGCCCCAGCATTTT.

The V gene is TRBV24-1, the J gene TRBJ1-2, with 10 positions matching TRBD1. Germline V gene lookup returns CDR1 KGHDR and CDR2 SFDVKD. Trimming removed 7 bases from V and 5 bases from J; junction bases left unmatched: 12. This CDR3 comprises 16 residues. The CDR3, as DNA: TGTGCCACCAGCGCTGACAGGGGGCAAGGAGAATATGGCTACACCTTC. Protein: CATSADRGQGEYGYTF.

This clone is a singleton in its sample. The rearrangement links TRBV20-1 to TRBJ1-3; no definite D call. CDR3 length: 12 amino acids. V shed 3 bases and J shed 7 bases, with 10 bases lying between them. CDR1 and CDR2 (germline): DFQATT, SNEGSKA (reference sequence). The DNA of the CDR3 is TGCAGTGCTAGTCCCAGAATGAACACCATATATTTT. Translated, it gives CSASPRMNTIYF.

This clone was detected a few times. The rearrangement links TRBV5-4 to TRBJ1-5; D call uncertain. The CDR3 runs 14 residues. From germline, CDR1 is SGHNT and CDR2 YYREEE (reference sequence). Trimming took off 0 bases at V and 7 bases at J, with 11 bases between the two ends. The CDR3 bases are TGTGCCAGCAGCTTGGCGGGCAGCCAGCAGCCCCAGCATTTT. Its translation is CASSLAGSQQPQHF.

The V and J genes are TRBV5-1 and TRBJ1-1; a possible D gene is TRBD1 (5 bases). This CDR3 is built from 16 residues. Germline V gene data show CDR1 as SGHRS and CDR2 as YFSETQ. V lost 2 bases and J 0 bases, leaving 14 bases between the germline ends. CDR3 sequence reads: CASSFGGRLVNTEAFF. In DNA form, the CDR3 reads TGCGCCAGCAGCTTTGGGGGGAGGTTGGTGAACACTGAAGCTTTCTTT.

This clone was counted once. V gene TRBV5-1 combines with J gene TRBJ2-7; D is perhaps TRBD1 (6 bases). Germline assignment: CDR1 SGHRS and CDR2 YFSETQ. V shed 0 bases and J shed 0 bases, with 22 bases lying between them. The CDR3 covers 19 residues. In nucleotides, the CDR3 is TGCGCCAGCAGCTTGGCCCCCACCACAGGGATATCGACCTCCTACGAGCAGTACTTC. Protein product: CASSLAPTTGISTSYEQYF.

The J gene is TRBJ1-1, the V gene TRBV30; D remains ambiguous. Germline values: CDR1 GTSNPN, CDR2 SVGIG (reference sequence). V lost 1 base to trimming and J lost 3 bases, with 12 bases between them. The CDR3 spans 14 residues. CDR3 residues: CAWSATRFHTEAFF. DNA of the CDR3: TGTGCCTGGAGTGCGACACGATTCCACACTGAAGCTTTCTTT.

The J gene is TRBJ2-2, the V gene TRBV9; D is tentatively TRBD1 or TRBD2 (5 bases each). Per the germline V gene, CDR1 is SGDLS and CDR2 is YYNGEE. This CDR3 spans 14 amino acids. V was trimmed by 4 bases and J by 6 bases, leaving 13 bases between them. The CDR3 is CASSPRGESGELFF. The CDR3, as DNA: TGTGCCAGCAGCCCCCGAGGGGAATCCGGGGAGCTGTTTTTT.

The genes are TRBV24-1 and TRBJ1-5; tentative D call: TRBD1 (6 bases). Germline lookup yields CDR1 KGHDR and CDR2 SFDVKD. Trimming removed 6 bases from V and 6 bases from J, with 14 bases in between. The CDR3 contains 14 residues. The DNA of the CDR3 is TGTGCCACCAGTTCACAGGGTCCGGGTCAGCCCCAGCATTTT. Its protein product is CATSSQGPGQPQHF.

The chain joins TRBV4-1 to TRBJ2-1; TRBD2 agrees at 11 bases. The CDR3 extends over 19 amino acids. The germline V gene encodes CDR1 MGHRA and CDR2 YSYEKL. V gave up 0 bases and J gave up 5 bases; unmatched junction bases: 12. The CDR3 nucleotides are TGCGCCAGCAGCCAAGAAAGGGGGCTAGCGGGGGGCCGGCACAATGAGCAGTTCTTC. This encodes CASSQERGLAGGRHNEQFF.

By its share, this clone is large. V and J are TRBV11-2 and TRBJ2-6, with no clear D. Germline assignment: CDR1 SGHAT and CDR2 FQNNGV. V was shortened by 6 bases and J by 2 bases, with 11 bases between the two germline ends. The CDR3 has 15 residues. CDR3 DNA sequence: TGTGCCAGCAGTTCGACAATCCCTGGGGCCAACGTCCTGACTTTC. This codes for CASSSTIPGANVLTF.

The chain links TRBV30 to TRBJ2-2; perhaps TRBD1 as D (5 bases). Trimming pared 5 bases from V and 7 bases from J, leaving 14 bases between. CDR1 GTSNPN and CDR2 SVGIG come from the germline V gene (reference sequence). The CDR3 is made up of 13 amino acids. CDR3 amino acids: CAWEPGSGGELFF. CDR3 nucleotide sequence: TGTGCCTGGGAGCCAGGGTCGGGCGGGGAGCTGTTTTTT.

About this clone itself: The final CDR3 position lacks the conserved phenylalanine or tryptophan, pointing to a likely read error. Because the CDR3's place on the DNA is in doubt, the DNA is left out and the CDR3 is given as listed by TCRdb. The genes are TRBV20-1 and TRBJ1-1; the table names TRBD1, a call not compared with the DNA. Germline lookup yields CDR1 DFQATT and CDR2 SNEGSKA (reference sequence). The CDR3 totals 11 residues, both ends included. The CDR3 region is CSASTGALITV.

This chain uses TRBV7-3 with TRBJ2-5; TRBD1 might be the D (6 bases). The V end lost 5 bases, the J end lost 2 bases, and 9 bases lay between the germline ends. The CDR3 spans 13 residues. Germline V gives CDR1 SGHTA, CDR2 FQGTGA. This CDR3 is CASSLGQQETQYF. In DNA, the CDR3 is TGTGCCAGCAGCCTTGGACAGCAAGAGACCCAGTACTTC.

V and J are TRBV29-1 and TRBJ1-1; no clear D gene. Trimming took 0 bases from V and 6 from J, leaving 5 bases between them. Germline CDR1 reads SQVTM; CDR2 reads ANQGSEA. The CDR3 is 11 residues long. CDR3 coding DNA: TGCAGCGTTGAAGATGTGGCTGAAGCTTTCTTT. Its protein product is CSVEDVAEAFF.

The chain joins TRBV5-6 to TRBJ1-2; D unclear. This CDR3 comprises 18 residues. Trimming took 1 base from V and 4 from J, leaving 23 bases between them. Germline loops: CDR1 SGHDT, CDR2 YYEEEE. The CDR3 DNA reads as TGTGCCAGCAGCTTGAGGAGGGAATTAGGTATTTTAAGCTATGGCTACACCTTC. It is translated as CASSLRRELGILSYGYTF.

V gene TRBV5-4 combines with J gene TRBJ1-1; D is perhaps TRBD1 (6 bases). This CDR3 has 15 amino acids. V lost 0 bases to trimming and J lost 4 bases, with 13 bases between them. From germline, CDR1 is SGHNT and CDR2 YYREEE (reference sequence). For the CDR3, the DNA is TGTGCCAGCAGCTTGGAGGGGGGAAGGGGCACTGAAGCTTTCTTT. Protein sequence: CASSLEGGRGTEAFF.

The V call is TRBV7-9, the J call TRBJ1-6; D is undetermined. Between the trimmed V and J ends, which lost 5 bases and 5 bases, there was a span of 7 bases. In germline, CDR1 is SEHNR, CDR2 FQNEAQ (reference sequence). The CDR3 is 13 residues long. The CDR3 bases are TGTGCCAGCAGCCCCCCTAATAATTCACCCCTCCACTTT. It specifies CASSPPNNSPLHF.

The chain employs TRBV6-6 and TRBJ1-1; D possibly corresponds to TRBD1 (6 bases). Trimming left V 10 bases short and J 1 base short, with 16 bases between. The CDR3 has 14 residues. Looked up from germline, CDR1 is MNHNY and CDR2 is SVGAGI (reference sequence). The CDR3 DNA reads TGTGCCACCCGAGCACAGGGCTGGAACACTGAAGCTTTCTTT. It translates to CATRAQGWNTEAFF.

CDR3 sequence: CASSSPGVYEQYF. CDR3 bases: TGTGCCAGCAGTTCTCCAGGGGTCTACGAGCAGTACTTC. The V and J genes are TRBV6-5 and TRBJ2-7; TRBD1 might be the D (6 bases). V was shortened by 4 bases and J by 3 bases, with 10 bases between the two germline ends. This CDR3 is built from 13 residues. Germline V gene data show CDR1 as MNHEY and CDR2 as SVGAGI.

This clone was recorded a few times. The V call is TRBV5-1, the J call TRBJ1-2, with TRBD1 matching 9 bases. The ends lost 4 bases at V and 2 bases at J; junction bases unmatched: 6. CDR3 length: 15 amino acids. CDR1 and CDR2 from the germline V gene are SGHRS and YFSETQ. The CDR3 DNA reads as TGCGCCAGCAGCCCGAGACAGGGGGTAAACTATGGCTACACCTTC. Protein product: CASSPRQGVNYGYTF. Full variable domain (outside the CDR3, taken from reference TRBV5-1 and TRBJ1-2): KAGVTQTPRYLIKTRGQQVTLSCSPISGHRSVSWYQQTPGQGLQFLFEYFSETQRNKGNFPGRFSGRQFSNSRSEMNVSTLELGDSALYLCASSPRQGVNYGYTFGSGTRLTVV.

The chain joins TRBV20-1 to TRBJ2-7; perhaps TRBD1 as D (6 bases). This CDR3 spans 11 amino acids. Germline V gene sequence: CDR1 DFQATT, CDR2 SNEGSKA (reference sequence). Trimming removed 4 bases at V and 5 bases at J, with 9 bases between. The CDR3 here is CSATQGNEQYF. The CDR3, as DNA: TGCAGTGCTACACAGGGCAACGAGCAGTACTTC.

The rearrangement links TRBV10-2 to TRBJ2-2; D is unclear. V shed 0 bases and J shed 2 bases, with 7 bases lying between them. The CDR3 has 15 amino acids. Per the germline V gene, CDR1 is WSHSY and CDR2 is SAAADI. CDR3 region: CASSESEHNTGELFF. As DNA, the CDR3 is TGCGCCAGCAGTGAGTCGGAGCATAACACCGGGGAGCTGTTTTTT.

V and J are TRBV15 and TRBJ1-1, with D perhaps matching TRBD1 (5 bases). CDR3 length equals 14 residues. Germline-derived CDR1 and CDR2 are LNHNV and YYDKDF (reference sequence). The V and J ends lost 1 base and 4 bases respectively, with 10 bases between them. DNA for the CDR3: TGTGCCACCAGCAGAGGCAGGGAAATCACTGAAGCTTTCTTT. Protein sequence: CATSRGREITEAFF.

This clone was seen only a few times. This sequence joins TRBV7-2 and TRBJ1-2; D may be TRBD1 (6 bases). V lost 5 bases and J 6 bases, leaving 16 bases between the germline ends. The CDR3 loop spans 14 amino acids. Germline lookup yields CDR1 SGHTA and CDR2 FQGNSA. The CDR3 DNA is TGTGCCAGCAGCCTTCAACAGGGTAGGGATGGCTACACCTTC. It specifies CASSLQQGRDGYTF.